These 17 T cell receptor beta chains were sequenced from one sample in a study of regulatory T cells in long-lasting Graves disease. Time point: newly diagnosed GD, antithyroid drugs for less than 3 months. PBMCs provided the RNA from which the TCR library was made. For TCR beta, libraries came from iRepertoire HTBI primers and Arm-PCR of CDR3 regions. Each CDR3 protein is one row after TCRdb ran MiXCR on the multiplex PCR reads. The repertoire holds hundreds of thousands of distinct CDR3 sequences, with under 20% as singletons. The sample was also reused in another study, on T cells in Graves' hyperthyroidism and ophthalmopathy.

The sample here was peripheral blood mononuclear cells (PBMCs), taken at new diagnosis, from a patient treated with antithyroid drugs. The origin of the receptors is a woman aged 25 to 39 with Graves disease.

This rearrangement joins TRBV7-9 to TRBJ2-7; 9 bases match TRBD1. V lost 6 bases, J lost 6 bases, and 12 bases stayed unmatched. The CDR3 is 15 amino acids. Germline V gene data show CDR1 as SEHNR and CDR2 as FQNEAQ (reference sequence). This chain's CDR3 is CASRPPGQGTTEQYF. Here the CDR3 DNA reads TGTGCCAGCAGGCCACCGGGACAGGGCACTACCGAGCAGTACTTC.

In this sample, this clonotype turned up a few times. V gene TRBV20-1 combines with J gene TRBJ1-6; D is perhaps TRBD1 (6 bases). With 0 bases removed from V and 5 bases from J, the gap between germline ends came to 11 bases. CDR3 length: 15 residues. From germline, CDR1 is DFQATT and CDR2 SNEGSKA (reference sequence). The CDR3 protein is CSARESTGHNSPLHF. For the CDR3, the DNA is TGCAGTGCTAGAGAGTCCACAGGGCATAATTCACCCCTCCACTTT.

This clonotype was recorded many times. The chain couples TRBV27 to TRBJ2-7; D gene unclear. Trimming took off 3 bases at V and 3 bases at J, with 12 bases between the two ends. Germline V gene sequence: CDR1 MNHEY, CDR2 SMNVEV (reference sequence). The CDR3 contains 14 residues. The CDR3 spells CASSFGLRFYEQYF. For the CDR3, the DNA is TGTGCCAGCAGTTTCGGCCTCCGTTTCTACGAGCAGTACTTC.

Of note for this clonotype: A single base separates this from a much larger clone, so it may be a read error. This chain's CDR3 is CSAGMTGNAPLHF. The CDR3 region has the DNA TGCAGTGCTGGGATGACAGGTAACGCACCCCTCCACTTT. The gene calls are TRBV20-1 and TRBJ1-6; D may be TRBD1 (6 bases). The CDR3 consists of 13 residues. Germline CDR1 DFQATT, CDR2 SNEGSKA (reference sequence). Deletions cut 5 bases from V and 11 bases from J, with 16 bases between.

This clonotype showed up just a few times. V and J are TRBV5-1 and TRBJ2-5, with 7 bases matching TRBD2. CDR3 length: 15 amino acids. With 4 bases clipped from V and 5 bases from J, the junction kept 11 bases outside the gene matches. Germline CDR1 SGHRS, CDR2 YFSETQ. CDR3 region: CASSNGGTSRETQYF. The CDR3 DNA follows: TGCGCCAGCAGCAACGGGGGGACTTCACGGGAGACCCAGTACTTC. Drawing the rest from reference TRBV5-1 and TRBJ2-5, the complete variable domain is KAGVTQTPRYLIKTRGQQVTLSCSPISGHRSVSWYQQTPGQGLQFLFEYFSETQRNKGNFPGRFSGRQFSNSRSEMNVSTLELGDSALYLCASSNGGTSRETQYFGPGTRLLVL.

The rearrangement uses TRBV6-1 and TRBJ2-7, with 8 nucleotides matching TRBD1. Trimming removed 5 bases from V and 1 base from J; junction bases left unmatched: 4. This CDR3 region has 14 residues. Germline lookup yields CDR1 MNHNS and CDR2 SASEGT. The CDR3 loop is CASSKTGVSYEQYF. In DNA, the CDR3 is TGTGCCAGCAGTAAGACAGGGGTATCCTACGAGCAGTACTTC.

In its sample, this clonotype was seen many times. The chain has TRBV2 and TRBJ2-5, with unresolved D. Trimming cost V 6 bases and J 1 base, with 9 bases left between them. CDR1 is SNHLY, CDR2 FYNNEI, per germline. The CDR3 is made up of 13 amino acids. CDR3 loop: CASSLEIQETQYF. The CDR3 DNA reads TGTGCCAGCAGCCTGGAGATCCAAGAGACCCAGTACTTC.

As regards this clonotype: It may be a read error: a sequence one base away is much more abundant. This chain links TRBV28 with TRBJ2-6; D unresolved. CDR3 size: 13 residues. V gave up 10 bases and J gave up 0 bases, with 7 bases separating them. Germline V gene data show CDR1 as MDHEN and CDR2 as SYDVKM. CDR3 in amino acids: CATHGSGANVLTF. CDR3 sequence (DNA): TGTGCCACCCACGGCTCTGGGGCCAACGTCCTGACTTTC.

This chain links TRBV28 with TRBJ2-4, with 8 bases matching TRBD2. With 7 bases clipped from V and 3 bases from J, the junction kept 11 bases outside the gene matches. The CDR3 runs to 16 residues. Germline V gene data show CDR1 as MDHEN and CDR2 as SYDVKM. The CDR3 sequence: CASTQNQLADKNIQYF. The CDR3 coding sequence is TGTGCCAGCACCCAGAACCAACTAGCGGACAAAAACATTCAGTACTTC.

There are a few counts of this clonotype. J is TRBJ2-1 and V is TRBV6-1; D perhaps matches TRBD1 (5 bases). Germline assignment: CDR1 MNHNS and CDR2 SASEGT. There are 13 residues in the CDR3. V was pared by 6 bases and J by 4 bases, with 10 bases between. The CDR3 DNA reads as TGTGCCAGCAGCAGACGACAGTACAATGAGCAGTTCTTC. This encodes CASSRRQYNEQFF.

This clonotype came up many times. CDR3 sequence reads: CASGQGMNTEAFF. Written as DNA, the CDR3 is TGTGCCAGCGGACAGGGCATGAACACTGAAGCTTTCTTT. The chain couples TRBV12-3 or TRBV12-4 to TRBJ1-1, with 8 nucleotides matching TRBD1. The V segment lost 8 bases and the J segment 0 bases; nucleotides outside the gene matches: 2. The CDR3 loop spans 13 amino acids.

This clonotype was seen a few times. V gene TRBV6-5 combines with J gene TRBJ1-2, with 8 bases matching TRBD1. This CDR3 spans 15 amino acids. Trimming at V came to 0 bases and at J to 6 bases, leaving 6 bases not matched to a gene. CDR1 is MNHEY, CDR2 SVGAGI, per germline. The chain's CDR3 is CASSYSGQGSDGYTF. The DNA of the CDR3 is TGTGCCAGCAGTTACTCAGGACAGGGATCGGATGGCTACACCTTC.

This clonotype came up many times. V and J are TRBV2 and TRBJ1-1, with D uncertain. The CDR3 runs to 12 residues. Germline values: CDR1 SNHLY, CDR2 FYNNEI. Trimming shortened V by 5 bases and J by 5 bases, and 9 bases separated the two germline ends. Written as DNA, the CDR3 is TGTGCCAGCAGTTGGGGTAGGACTGAAGCTTTCTTT. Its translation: CASSWGRTEAFF.

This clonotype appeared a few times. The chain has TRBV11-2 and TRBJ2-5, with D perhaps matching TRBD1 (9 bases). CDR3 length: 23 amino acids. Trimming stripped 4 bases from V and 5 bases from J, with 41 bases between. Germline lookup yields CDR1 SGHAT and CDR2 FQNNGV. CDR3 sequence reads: CASSSQGQGIIGSGRAKRETQYF. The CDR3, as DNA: TGTGCCAGCAGCTCCCAAGGACAGGGGATCATCGGGAGCGGGAGAGCTAAGAGGGAGACCCAGTACTTC.

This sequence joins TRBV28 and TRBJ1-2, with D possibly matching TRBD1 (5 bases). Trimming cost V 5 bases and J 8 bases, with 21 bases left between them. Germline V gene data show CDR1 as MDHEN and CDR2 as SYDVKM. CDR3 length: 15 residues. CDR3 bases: TGTGCCAGCAGTCGTAGCCGGGGCACCCCCCGAGGCTACACCTTC. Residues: CASSRSRGTPRGYTF.

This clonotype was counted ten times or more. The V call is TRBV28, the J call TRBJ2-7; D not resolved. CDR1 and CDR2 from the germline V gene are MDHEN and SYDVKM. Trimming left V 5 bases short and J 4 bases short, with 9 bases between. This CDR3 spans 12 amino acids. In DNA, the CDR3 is TGTGCCAGCAGTGCCCGAGAATACGAGCAGTACTTC. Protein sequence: CASSAREYEQYF.

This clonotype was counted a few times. CDR3 sequence reads: CASSSPRATDPDIQYF. The CDR3 DNA reads TGTGCCAGCAGCTCACCCCGAGCCACAGACCCGGACATTCAGTACTTC. The chain carries TRBV5-8 and TRBJ2-4; unclear D gene. The CDR3 spans 16 residues. Trimming removed 3 bases from V and 8 bases from J, with 21 bases in between. The germline CDR1 and CDR2 sequences are SGHTS and YDEGEE. Filled out from reference TRBV5-8 and TRBJ2-4, the complete variable domain reads EAGVTQSPTHLIKTRGQQATLRCSPISGHTSVYWYQQALGLGLQFLLWYDEGEERNRGNFPPRFSGRQFPNYSSELNVNALELEDSALYLCASSSPRATDPDIQYFGAGTRLSVL.